One and the same sample provided the 18 T cell receptor beta chains below, sequenced in a study of liver allograft versus peripheral blood T cells. Study summary: Recipients' peripheral blood supplied the T cell receptor repertoires against which those in transplanted livers were compared.

TCRdb re-called the reads with MiXCR, one entry per CDR3 protein. This table has about 6,500 distinct CDR3 sequences, around 18% appearing once. These receptors were obtained from a human patient who had a liver transplant. Some T cells may have come from the graft donor.

This clonotype is labeled as medium-sized. V gene TRBV13 combines with J gene TRBJ1-3; D is ambiguous. Germline V gene lookup returns CDR1 PRHDT and CDR2 FYEKMQ (reference sequence). This CDR3 region has 14 residues. V was shortened by 6 bases and J by 0 bases, with 9 bases between the two germline ends. CDR3 in DNA: TGTGCCAGCAGGCCGGAAAGCTCTGGAAACACCATATATTTT. It codes for CASRPESSGNTIYF. Variable domain in full (rest from reference TRBV13 and TRBJ1-3): AAGVIQSPRHLIKEKRETATLKCYPIPRHDTVYWYQQGPGQDPQFLISFYEKMQSDKGSIPDRFSAQQFSDYHSELNMSSLELGDSALYFCASRPESSGNTIYFGEGSWLTVV.

The chain recombines TRBV7-9 with TRBJ2-1; D might be TRBD1 (6 bases). CDR3 length: 15 amino acids. V lost 5 bases and J 3 bases, leaving 14 bases between the germline ends. CDR1 and CDR2 from the germline V gene are SEHNR and FQNEAQ (reference sequence). CDR3 protein: CASSASKGVYNEQFF. The CDR3, as DNA: TGTGCCAGCAGCGCCAGCAAGGGGGTCTACAATGAGCAGTTCTTC.

This CDR3 is CASSRVDEQFF. CDR3 in DNA: TGTGCCAGCAGCCGGGTGGATGAGCAGTTCTTC. The gene calls are TRBV7-9 and TRBJ2-1; no reliable D call. The CDR3 sequence is 11 residues long. The ends were cut back, 5 bases at V and 8 bases at J, with 7 bases in the middle. The germline V gene has CDR1 SEHNR and CDR2 FQNEAQ (reference sequence). The variable domain in full, completed from reference TRBV7-9 and TRBJ2-1, reads DTGVSQNPRHKITKRGQNVTFRCDPISEHNRLYWYRQTLGQGPEFLTYFQNEAQLEKSRLLSDRFSAERPKGSFSTLEIQRTEQGDSAMYLCASSRVDEQFFGPGTRLTVL.

The chain is built from TRBV12-3 or TRBV12-4 and TRBJ1-5; weak D call: TRBD1 (5 bases). The CDR3 spans 14 residues. Between the trimmed V and J ends, which lost 3 bases and 4 bases, there was a span of 10 bases. The CDR3 sequence is CASSFWGGNQPQHF. The CDR3 DNA is TGTGCCAGCAGTTTTTGGGGGGGGAATCAGCCCCAGCATTTT.

The chain links TRBV25-1 to TRBJ1-2; D might be TRBD1 (6 bases). Trimming stripped 5 bases from V and 2 bases from J, with 9 bases between. Germline V gives CDR1 MGHDK, CDR2 SYGVNS. This CDR3 contains 13 residues. CDR3 region: CASSQGRNYGYTF. The CDR3 bases are TGTGCCAGCAGTCAGGGGAGGAACTATGGCTACACCTTC.

This clonotype has more than one count but fewer than ten. This rearrangement joins TRBV12-3 or TRBV12-4 to TRBJ1-1; D is uncertain. Trimming stripped 4 bases from V and 1 base from J, with 10 bases between. The CDR3 spans 14 residues. CDR3 sequence (DNA): TGTGCCAGCAGTTGGACTTCGAGGAACACTGAAGCTTTCTTT. Residues: CASSWTSRNTEAFF.

The chain joins TRBV7-2 to TRBJ1-1; D gene ambiguous. The ends were cut back, 2 bases at V and 2 bases at J, with 9 bases in the middle. The CDR3 has 14 residues. The germline gives CDR1 SGHTA, CDR2 FQGNSA. The CDR3 loop reads CASSLKFENTEAFF. CDR3 DNA sequence: TGTGCCAGCAGCTTAAAATTCGAAAACACTGAAGCTTTCTTT.

The table lists this clonotype with many counts. This chain joins TRBV19 and TRBJ1-2, with D maybe TRBD1 (5 bases). This CDR3 contains 14 residues. V lost 3 bases and J 1 base, leaving 9 bases between the germline ends. Germline V gene lookup returns CDR1 LNHDA and CDR2 SQIVND (reference sequence). CDR3 sequence (DNA): TGTGCCAGTAGTATGGGACCCCTTAACTATGGCTACACCTTC. It yields the protein CASSMGPLNYGYTF.

The CDR3 spells CASSLYGRGWTDTQYF. The CDR3 DNA reads as TGTGCCAGCAGCTTGTATGGCCGGGGGTGGACAGATACGCAGTATTTT. The chain links TRBV5-6 to TRBJ2-3; TRBD2 might be the D (6 bases). The CDR3 totals 16 residues. V was clipped by 1 base and J by 3 bases, with 15 bases between them. The germline V gene has CDR1 SGHDT and CDR2 YYEEEE.

By share of the sample, this clonotype is medium-sized. The V gene is TRBV19, the J gene TRBJ1-2, with unresolved D. The CDR3 runs to 12 residues. Trimming shortened V by 3 bases and J by 3 bases, and 5 bases separated the two germline ends. Germline-derived CDR1 and CDR2 are LNHDA and SQIVND (reference sequence). CDR3 protein: CASSITDYGYTF. As DNA, the CDR3 is TGTGCCAGTAGTATCACAGACTATGGCTACACCTTC.

This clonotype was observed many times. The chain joins TRBV19 to TRBJ1-5; no firm D call. V was cut by 3 bases and J by 7 bases, with 10 bases left in between. This CDR3 is built from 13 residues. CDR1 and CDR2 (germline): LNHDA, SQIVND (reference sequence). The CDR3 protein is CASSIGLGQPQHF. The CDR3 DNA is TGTGCCAGTAGTATTGGACTTGGACAGCCCCAGCATTTT.

V and J are TRBV11-2 and TRBJ2-7, with TRBD1 identical over 8 bases. CDR3 length: 15 residues. With V trimmed by 4 bases and J by 4 bases, 9 bases remained unmatched. Germline V gene sequence: CDR1 SGHAT, CDR2 FQNNGV. The CDR3 nucleotides are TGTGCCAGCAGCTATCCGGGACAGGCTCTGTACGAGCAGTACTTC. It specifies CASSYPGQALYEQYF.

Many counts were recorded for this clonotype. The rearrangement joins TRBV7-9 to TRBJ1-4; no reliable D call. The CDR3 length is 15 residues. Germline V gene sequence: CDR1 SEHNR, CDR2 FQNEAQ (reference sequence). Deletions cut 4 bases from V and 4 bases from J, with 13 bases between. The CDR3 sequence: CASSSSTWNNEKLFF. DNA of the CDR3: TGTGCCAGCAGCTCTTCAACTTGGAATAATGAAAAACTGTTTTTT.

This clonotype occurred many times. The gene calls are TRBV12-5 and TRBJ1-2; no definite D call. V lost 1 base, J lost 1 base, and 10 bases lay in between. This CDR3 comprises 15 residues. CDR1 and CDR2 from the germline V gene are LGHNT and FRNRAP. The CDR3 region has the DNA TGTGCTAGTGGTTTGGACGCAGGCCTTAACTATGGCTACACCTTC. Translated, it gives CASGLDAGLNYGYTF. The full variable domain, its missing parts supplied by reference TRBV12-5 and TRBJ1-2, is DARVTQTPRHKVTEMGQEVTMRCQPILGHNTVFWYRQTMMQGLELLAYFRNRAPLDDSGMPKDRFSAEMPDATLATLKIQPSEPRDSAVYFCASGLDAGLNYGYTFGSGTRLTVV.

In its sample, this clonotype was seen many times. CDR3 protein: CASSQLGHEQYF. The CDR3 region has the DNA TGTGCCAGCAGTCAACTAGGTCACGAGCAGTACTTC. The chain recombines TRBV6-6 with TRBJ2-7; TRBD2 is a possible D gene (5 bases). Looked up from germline, CDR1 is MNHNY and CDR2 is SVGAGI (reference sequence). V shed 5 bases and J shed 5 bases, with 10 bases lying between them. CDR3 length: 12 residues.

This clonotype was detected only a few times. The chain joins TRBV19 to TRBJ1-6; D is unclear. The CDR3 consists of 17 residues. The V gene's germline CDR1 is LNHDA and CDR2 SQIVND (reference sequence). Trimming removed 3 bases from V and 2 bases from J, with 14 bases in between. The CDR3 DNA sequence: TGTGCCAGTAGTATCAGGCCGGGCGTCACCTATAATTCACCCCTCCACTTT. Protein: CASSIRPGVTYNSPLHF.

This clonotype was seen just once. The rearrangement joins TRBV28 to TRBJ2-7; a weak D match, TRBD2 (7 bases). This CDR3 is 13 amino acids long. Trimming left V 3 bases short and J 7 bases short, with 13 bases between. Germline V gene lookup returns CDR1 MDHEN and CDR2 SYDVKM. CDR3 protein: CASSLRGPVEQYF. CDR3 nucleotides: TGTGCCAGCAGTTTGCGGGGGCCGGTTGAGCAGTACTTC.

This clonotype has a count of ten or more. The V gene is TRBV19, the J gene TRBJ1-2; 9 bases line up with TRBD1. The V segment lost 6 bases and the J segment 0 bases; nucleotides outside the gene matches: 5. Germline V gives CDR1 LNHDA, CDR2 SQIVND (reference sequence). The CDR3 runs to 15 residues. The CDR3 loop is CASRRTGEANYGYTF. Here the CDR3 DNA reads TGTGCCAGTAGGCGGACAGGGGAAGCTAACTATGGCTACACCTTC. Full variable domain (rest looked up from reference TRBV19 and TRBJ1-2): DGGITQSPKYLFRKEGQNVTLSCEQNLNHDAMYWYRQDPGQGLRLIYYSQIVNDFQKGDIAEGYSVSREKKESFPLTVTSAQKNPTAFYLCASRRTGEANYGYTFGSGTRLTVV.